Following are 24 T cell receptor beta chains from one sample sequenced in a study of beta chain features in type 1 diabetes (dated by TCRdb to 2016 to 2018). Library preparation used the immunoSEQ multiplex PCR assay. The entire amount of isolated RNA was reverse transcribed using the High Capacity cDNA Reverse Transcription Kit, so the sequenced TCRB transcripts were expressed ones. TCRdb retrieved this table from immuneACCESS and kept in-frame rearrangements only. Not all clones are present; in checked studies, unresolved V genes account for under half, and no reason is known for the remainder. This sample holds fewer than 150,000 clones; 6.9% were observed only once. The ten largest clones represent around 1.5% of the sample. Sequenced material: central memory CD4+ T cells from blood. These receptors all stem from a woman aged 25 to 45 in good health.

This clone occurred a few times. This chain connects TRBV28 to TRBJ1-4; TRBD1 aligns across 12 bases. J gave up 5 bases and V 4 bases, and 8 bases lay outside the gene matches. The CDR3 runs 17 residues. Germline CDR1 is MDHEN and CDR2 is SYDVKM. This CDR3 is CASSSRDRGRLNEKLFF. CDR3 coding DNA: TGTGCCAGCAGTTCCAGGGACAGGGGGCGTCTGAATGAAAAACTGTTTTTT.

This clone was seen only a few times. V is TRBV5-1 and J is TRBJ2-5; 11 bases agree with TRBD2. Trimming cost V 4 bases and J 0 bases; bases outside gene matches: 2. The CDR3 has 15 amino acids. Germline CDR1 is SGHRS and CDR2 is YFSETQ. CDR3: CASSASGRNQETQYF. The CDR3 nucleotides are TGCGCCAGCAGCGCTAGCGGGAGGAACCAAGAGACCCAGTACTTC.

This rearrangement joins TRBV18 to TRBJ1-5, with 8 bases aligning to TRBD1. J gave up 0 bases and V 4 bases, and 5 bases lay outside the gene matches. The CDR3 is made up of 16 amino acids. Germline CDR1 is KGHSH and CDR2 is LQKENI. The CDR3 bases are TGTGCCAGCTCACAAGCGGACAGGGCTAGCAATCAGCCCCAGCATTTT. Protein sequence: CASSQADRASNQPQHF. The full variable domain, rest sourced from reference TRBV18 and TRBJ1-5, is NAGVMQNPRHLVRRRGQEARLRCSPMKGHSHVYWYRQLPEEGLKFMVYLQKENIIDESGMPKERFSAEFPKEGPSILRIQQVVRGDSAAYFCASSQADRASNQPQHFGDGTRLSIL.

The V and J genes are TRBV6-1 and TRBJ2-7; no firm D call. Trimming took 8 bases from V and 0 from J, leaving 14 bases between them. Germline CDR1 and CDR2: MNHNS and SASEGT. This CDR3 spans 14 amino acids. The CDR3 region is CASVPRSLSYEQYF. For the CDR3, the DNA is TGTGCCAGCGTCCCGAGGAGCCTCTCCTACGAGCAGTACTTC.

J is TRBJ2-3 and V is TRBV11-3, with a weak D call TRBD2 (6 bases). The CDR3 is 14 residues long. Germline V gene data show CDR1 as SGHNT and CDR2 as YENEEA. V was clipped by 5 bases and J by 4 bases, with 13 bases between them. In nucleotides, the CDR3 is TGTGCCAGCAGCCACCTCGGGAGAGCAGATACGCAGTATTTT. As protein: CASSHLGRADTQYF.

The chain joins TRBV5-4 to TRBJ2-5; 10 bases are shared with TRBD2. Unmatched junction bases numbered 14, after V lost 4 bases and J lost 5 bases. Germline V CDR1 and CDR2: SGHNT, YYREEE (reference sequence). The CDR3 runs 17 residues. CDR3 nucleotide sequence: TGTGCCAGCAGCAAAGTCGGGGCAGCGGGAGGGCGGGAGACCCAGTACTTC. Translating it yields CASSKVGAAGGRETQYF.

This clone has a handful of counts. This rearrangement joins TRBV7-2 to TRBJ2-5; 15 bases line up with TRBD2. The trim removed 5 bases at V and 2 bases at J, leaving 3 bases unmatched. The CDR3 contains 16 residues. Per the germline V gene, CDR1 is SGHTA and CDR2 is FQGNSA. This CDR3 is CASSGGTSGRQETQYF. CDR3 bases: TGTGCCAGCAGCGGCGGGACTAGCGGGAGGCAAGAGACCCAGTACTTC.

This clone was seen many times. CDR3 nucleotide sequence: TGTGCCAGCAGCCAAGGAGGTTTCACTAGCGGGAACAATGAGCAGTTCTTC. It codes for CASSQGGFTSGNNEQFF. The chain has TRBV4-2 and TRBJ2-1; 10 bases are a match to TRBD2. The CDR3 totals 17 residues. V was clipped by 1 base and J by 5 bases; unmatched bases: 8. Germline CDR1 is LGHNA and CDR2 is YNFKEQ.

The table lists this clone with a few counts. The V and J genes are TRBV7-9 and TRBJ2-2, with 11 bases matching TRBD1. Germline assignment: CDR1 SEHNR and CDR2 FQNEAQ (reference sequence). Germline trimming cut 2 bases from V and 2 bases from J; bases unmatched to any gene: 7. This CDR3 contains 18 residues. The CDR3 reads CASSLIGQGAINTGELFF. CDR3 nucleotides: TGTGCCAGCAGCTTAATAGGACAGGGGGCGATAAACACCGGGGAGCTGTTTTTT.

V gene TRBV9 combines with J gene TRBJ2-3, with 8 bases identical to TRBD2. Germline-derived CDR1 and CDR2 are SGDLS and YYNGEE. V shed 5 bases and J 1 base; nucleotides not matched to a gene: 9. The CDR3 has 16 amino acids. CDR3 amino acids: CASSGLPTSGTDTQYF. The CDR3 nucleotides are TGTGCCAGCAGTGGCTTACCGACTAGCGGCACAGATACGCAGTATTTT.

The chain has TRBV7-9 and TRBJ2-1, with TRBD1 as a possible D gene (6 bases). V was cut by 8 bases and J by 4 bases, with 12 bases left in between. This CDR3 region has 13 residues. Per germline, CDR1 SEHNR and CDR2 FQNEAQ (reference sequence). Here the CDR3 DNA reads TGTGCCAGCGGGATCACAGGGTACAATGAGCAGTTCTTC. It translates to CASGITGYNEQFF. The variable domain in full, with the rest retrieved from reference TRBV7-9 and TRBJ2-1, is DTGVSQNPRHKITKRGQNVTFRCDPISEHNRLYWYRQTLGQGPEFLTYFQNEAQLEKSRLLSDRFSAERPKGSFSTLEIQRTEQGDSAMYLCASGITGYNEQFFGPGTRLTVL.

This clone showed up just a few times. The CDR3 nucleotides are TGTGCCAGCTCACCCCCCGGGACTCGGAACACTGAAGCTTTCTTT. Translating gives CASSPPGTRNTEAFF. The V gene is TRBV18, the J gene TRBJ1-1, with D possibly TRBD1 on 5 matching bases. The CDR3 length is 15 residues. Germline-derived CDR1 and CDR2 are KGHSH and LQKENI. Trimming stripped 3 bases from V and 1 base from J, with 12 bases between.

The rearrangement uses TRBV4-3 and TRBJ2-2; no firm D call. CDR3 size: 16 residues. Germline CDR1 and CDR2: LGHNA and YSLEER. The germline V and J ends were trimmed by 1 base and 3 bases, with 12 bases remaining between them. CDR3: CASSQGPRQDTGELFF. In DNA form, the CDR3 reads TGCGCCAGCAGCCAAGGGCCGCGACAAGACACCGGGGAGCTGTTTTTT.

This clone appeared many times. V is TRBV14 and J is TRBJ2-1; tentative D call: TRBD1 (6 bases). Deletions cut 4 bases from V and 9 bases from J, with 10 bases between. This CDR3 has 12 residues. The germline V gene has CDR1 SGHDN and CDR2 FVKESK. The CDR3 here is CASSRRGREQFF. The DNA of the CDR3 is TGTGCCAGCAGCCGCAGGGGACGTGAGCAGTTCTTC.

In its sample, this clone was seen a few times. The chain joins TRBV11-1 to TRBJ2-2; the match to TRBD1 covers 9 bases. This CDR3 comprises 15 residues. Germline CDR1 and CDR2: SGHAT and FQDESV (reference sequence). J gave up 7 bases and V 5 bases, and 8 bases lay outside the gene matches. The CDR3 is CASSTRQGVDGELFF. The CDR3, as DNA: TGTGCCAGCAGCACCCGACAGGGGGTGGACGGGGAGCTGTTTTTT.

This clone was seen a few times. The V call is TRBV6-5, the J call TRBJ2-2; no firm D call. Germline CDR1 and CDR2: MNHEY and SVGAGI. The length of the CDR3 is 12 residues. V was pared by 7 bases and J by 6 bases, with 9 bases between. CDR3 region: CASKSSPGELFF. The CDR3 coding sequence is TGTGCCAGCAAATCATCCCCCGGGGAGCTGTTTTTT.

This clone was seen only a few times. The chain links TRBV29-1 to TRBJ2-5; D ambiguous. Germline V gene sequence: CDR1 SQVTM, CDR2 ANQGSEA. The CDR3 runs 14 residues. The ends were cut back, 3 bases at V and 4 bases at J, with 15 bases in the middle. The CDR3 coding sequence is TGCAGCGTTGACAAGGTGGGCGTATTAGAGACCCAGTACTTC. This gives the protein CSVDKVGVLETQYF.

The chain carries TRBV10-3 and TRBJ2-7; possible D gene TRBD1, 7 bases. V gave up 3 bases and J gave up 1 base, with 13 bases separating them. The CDR3 contains 15 residues. Germline V gene data show CDR1 as ENHRY and CDR2 as SYGVKD. In DNA, the CDR3 is TGTGCCATCAGTGAAGGCGGGACAGTTTCCTACGAGCAGTACTTC. It translates to CAISEGGTVSYEQYF.

Only a few counts were recorded for this clone. The chain recombines TRBV28 with TRBJ2-7; weak D call: TRBD1 (5 bases). V gave up 1 base and J gave up 5 bases, with 12 bases separating them. CDR1 is MDHEN and CDR2 is SYDVKM in the germline V gene. The CDR3 totals 14 residues. CDR3 amino acids: CASSLFSLRDEQYF. The CDR3 coding sequence is TGTGCCAGCAGTTTATTCTCCCTCAGGGACGAGCAGTACTTC.

The chain carries TRBV7-2 and TRBJ2-7; TRBD1 matches 8 bases. With V trimmed by 0 bases and J by 0 bases, 4 bases remained unmatched. The V gene's germline CDR1 is SGHTA and CDR2 FQGNSA. The CDR3 sequence is 16 residues long. The CDR3 here is CASSLARDRGSYEQYF. The CDR3, as DNA: TGTGCCAGCAGCTTAGCGCGAGACAGGGGCTCCTACGAGCAGTACTTC.

The chain is built from TRBV5-6 and TRBJ2-7; a possible D gene is TRBD2 (5 bases). The CDR3 is 17 amino acids. The germline V gene encodes CDR1 SGHDT and CDR2 YYEEEE. V lost 5 bases and J lost 0, with 21 bases in between. The DNA of the CDR3 is TGTGCCAGCAGGCGCGACTACCGCGGCGGCCTCTCCTACGAGCAGTACTTC. It codes for CASRRDYRGGLSYEQYF.

This clone was found a few times. The V gene is TRBV7-3, the J gene TRBJ2-1; TRBD1 matches 9 bases. The CDR3 sequence is 13 residues long. The germline CDR1 and CDR2 sequences are SGHTA and FQGTGA. V dropped 1 base and J dropped 15; count of bases not matched to a gene: 7. CDR3 in amino acids: CASSLRGTGFRFF. The CDR3 DNA reads TGTGCCAGCAGCTTAAGAGGGACAGGGTTTCGGTTCTTC.

This clone was detected a few times. J is TRBJ2-6 and V is TRBV7-2; 9 bases fit TRBD2. Trimming at V came to 2 bases and at J to 3 bases, leaving 8 bases not matched to a gene. Germline V gene sequence: CDR1 SGHTA, CDR2 FQGNSA. The CDR3 length is 18 residues. Here the CDR3 reads CASSLNAGGVGGANVLTF. CDR3 DNA sequence: TGTGCCAGCAGCTTAAATGCGGGGGGGGTAGGTGGGGCCAACGTCCTGACTTTC.

This clone has just a few counts. J is TRBJ1-5 and V is TRBV27, with TRBD1 identical over 9 bases. CDR3 length equals 15 residues. Trimming cost V 2 bases and J 3 bases; bases outside gene matches: 2. Germline assignment: CDR1 MNHEY and CDR2 SMNVEV (reference sequence). The CDR3 spells CASSLGQGPNQPQHF. CDR3 nucleotides: TGTGCCAGCAGTTTAGGACAGGGGCCCAATCAGCCCCAGCATTTT.